The next 15 T cell receptor beta chains were all read from a single sample in a study of T-cell memory formation after mild COVID-19. TCRdb analysed the 5' RACE reads with MiXCR anew, one entry per CDR3 protein. The sample lists roughly 150,000 distinct CDR3 sequences, 20% to 25% occurring once. The sequenced material came from PBMCs or a T cell subset sorted from them (not recorded which). The origin of the receptors is an adult woman who had mild COVID-19 (a few samples of this study predate the infection). Cell type and time point are not known.

The chain carries TRBV19 and TRBJ1-5; D might be TRBD1 (5 bases). Deletions cut 3 bases from V and 7 bases from J, with 10 bases between. The germline gives CDR1 LNHDA, CDR2 SQIVND (reference sequence). CDR3 length: 13 residues. The CDR3 nucleotides read TGTGCCAGTAGTATTGGTTGGGGGCAGCCCCAGCATTTT. Residues: CASSIGWGQPQHF.

A few counts support this clonotype. The CDR3 protein is CASSPRTSGSNEQYF. CDR3 sequence (DNA): TGTGCCAGCAGCCCTCGGACTAGCGGGAGCAACGAGCAGTACTTC. The rearrangement joins TRBV9 to TRBJ2-7, with TRBD2 matching 13 bases. Germline CDR1 SGDLS, CDR2 YYNGEE. This CDR3 comprises 15 residues. The J segment lost 5 bases and the V segment lost 4 bases, leaving 6 bases of the junction unmatched.

V usage is TRBV7-2 and J usage is TRBJ2-1; 9 bases align to TRBD2. Trimming removed 2 bases from V and 5 bases from J; junction bases left unmatched: 7. Germline-derived CDR1 and CDR2 are SGHTA and FQGNSA. The CDR3 extends over 16 amino acids. The CDR3 bases are TGTGCCAGCAGCTTAATACTAGCGGGTAGGCACAATGAGCAGTTCTTC. Its protein product is CASSLILAGRHNEQFF. The complete variable domain, with remaining parts taken from reference TRBV7-2 and TRBJ2-1, reads GAGVSQSPSNKVTEKGKDVELRCDPISGHTALYWYRQSLGQGLEFLIYFQGNSAPDKSGLPSDRFSAERTGGSVSTLTIQRTQQEDSAVYLCASSLILAGRHNEQFFGPGTRLTVL.

This clonotype was detected only a few times. The rearrangement uses TRBV9 and TRBJ2-7; perhaps D is TRBD1 or TRBD2 (5 bases each). Germline-derived CDR1 and CDR2 are SGDLS and YYNGEE. V lost 7 bases and J lost 0, with 11 bases in between. The CDR3 has 13 amino acids. In nucleotides, the CDR3 is TGTGCCAGCTCGAGGGGAAGCTCCTACGAGCAGTACTTC. It is translated as CASSRGSSYEQYF.

The CDR3: CASSREDSGNSYEQYF. The CDR3 nucleotides are TGTGCCAGCAGCCGGGAGGATAGCGGGAACTCCTACGAGCAGTACTTC. V and J are TRBV4-2 and TRBJ2-7, with 8 bases identical to TRBD2. Germline V gene sequence: CDR1 LGHNA, CDR2 YNFKEQ. The CDR3 runs to 16 residues. V was pared by 4 bases and J by 0 bases, with 8 bases of the junction left unmatched.

J is TRBJ2-3 and V is TRBV4-2; either TRBD1 or TRBD2 may supply D (6 bases each). The CDR3 spans 17 residues. Germline loops: CDR1 LGHNA, CDR2 YNFKEQ. Deletions cut 0 bases from V and 4 bases from J, with 17 bases between. Here the CDR3 DNA reads TGTGCCAGCAGCCAAGATGGGTCGAGGGGGGTGTCAGATACGCAGTATTTT. It codes for CASSQDGSRGVSDTQYF.

This clonotype was seen only a few times. The gene calls are TRBV2 and TRBJ1-1; unclear D gene. Trimming pared 9 bases from V and 3 bases from J, leaving 11 bases between. This CDR3 has 12 amino acids. Per the germline V gene, CDR1 is SNHLY and CDR2 is FYNNEI. The CDR3 region has the DNA TGTGCCAGTTCAGCAAGGCACACTGAAGCTTTCTTT. Protein sequence: CASSARHTEAFF.

The chain couples TRBV24-1 to TRBJ2-7; TRBD1 matches 8 bases. Germline assignment: CDR1 KGHDR and CDR2 SFDVKD. V lost 3 bases to trimming and J lost 6 bases; unmatched junction nucleotides: 9. CDR3 length equals 15 residues. The CDR3 protein is CATSDPGTGPGEQYF. The CDR3 coding sequence is TGTGCCACCAGTGATCCCGGGACAGGACCTGGCGAGCAGTACTTC.

The chain combines TRBV20-1 with TRBJ1-1, with D perhaps matching TRBD1 (5 bases). The ends were cut back, 2 bases at V and 1 base at J, with 14 bases in the middle. Germline V gene lookup returns CDR1 DFQATT and CDR2 SNEGSKA (reference sequence). The CDR3 has 15 residues. This CDR3 is CSARNPPRANTEAFF. The CDR3 region has the DNA TGCAGTGCTAGAAACCCACCCAGGGCGAACACTGAAGCTTTCTTT.

V is TRBV10-3 and J is TRBJ2-7, with 9 bases lining up with TRBD1. This CDR3 has 13 amino acids. The ends lost 7 bases at V and 7 bases at J; junction bases unmatched: 8. From germline, CDR1 is ENHRY and CDR2 SYGVKD. For the CDR3, the DNA is TGTGCCATCATGGGACAGGGTGAAGGGGAGCAGTACTTC. As protein: CAIMGQGEGEQYF.

This clonotype was found a few times. CDR3 sequence: CATSVGYNEQFF. As DNA, the CDR3 is TGTGCCACCAGTGTAGGGTACAATGAGCAGTTCTTC. The rearrangement links TRBV24-1 to TRBJ2-1; unclear D gene. Germline V gene sequence: CDR1 KGHDR, CDR2 SFDVKD. With 5 bases removed from V and 4 bases from J, the gap between germline ends came to 5 bases. CDR3 length equals 12 residues.

This clonotype was counted only a few times. This CDR3 is CASSSEPLNYGYTF. In DNA form, the CDR3 reads TGTGCCAGCAGTTCTGAACCCCTCAACTATGGCTACACCTTC. This sequence joins TRBV12-3 or TRBV12-4 and TRBJ1-2; D is uncertain. V shed 4 bases and J shed 2 bases, with 11 bases lying between them. This CDR3 is 14 amino acids long.

The V gene is TRBV7-8, the J gene TRBJ2-1, with a tentative D call TRBD1 (7 bases). From germline, CDR1 is SGHVS and CDR2 FQNEAQ. This CDR3 contains 15 residues. Between the trimmed V and J ends, which lost 5 bases and 5 bases, there was a span of 16 bases. CDR3 in amino acids: CASSPRQGLDNEQFF. The DNA for the CDR3 is TGTGCCAGCAGCCCACGACAGGGACTCGACAATGAGCAGTTCTTC.

Here the CDR3 DNA reads TGTGCCAGCAGTTCCTCGGGACAGGCTGACTATGGCTACACCTTC. This translates into CASSSSGQADYGYTF. The chain carries TRBV12-3 or TRBV12-4 and TRBJ1-2, with 8 bases matching TRBD1. V gave up 4 bases and J gave up 3 bases; unmatched junction bases: 7. This CDR3 comprises 15 residues.

The J gene is TRBJ2-7, the V gene TRBV15; D might be TRBD1 or TRBD2, each matching 5 bases. Germline assignment: CDR1 LNHNV and CDR2 YYDKDF (reference sequence). This CDR3 region has 13 residues. Deletions cut 5 bases from V and 3 bases from J, with 11 bases between. The CDR3 region is CATSGDGYYEQYF. As DNA, the CDR3 is TGTGCCACCAGCGGGGACGGGTACTACGAGCAGTACTTC.